This TCR beta chain was obtained from a study of blood T cell repertoires in COVID-19. Study in general: Nucleic acid was either cDNA or gDNA, and it came from T cells, B-cell-depleted T cells, or PBMCs.

CDR1 is LGHNA, CDR2 YNFKEQ, per germline. This CDR3 comprises 14 residues. The ends lost 6 bases at V and 5 bases at J; junction bases unmatched: 5. This clone was observed a single time. Everyone who took part was roughly 18 to 89 years old, and they came from 24 US areas. Participant-given clinical history determined each cohort assignment. Clones were read by immunoSEQ multiplex PCR, and TCRdb kept only the in-frame ones, dropping some. The table lists around 160,000 clones, around 81% of them singletons, with under 7% in the top ten. The receptor's source is a man in his forties who had recovered from COVID-19. V usage is TRBV4-2 and J usage is TRBJ2-5; TRBD2 matches at 11 bases. The sequenced sample was PBMCs or T cells enriched from blood (not recorded which). The CDR3 sequence: CASSSSGGGETQYF. In DNA, the CDR3 is TGTGCCAGCAGTAGTAGCGGGGGGGGCGAGACCCAGTACTTC.